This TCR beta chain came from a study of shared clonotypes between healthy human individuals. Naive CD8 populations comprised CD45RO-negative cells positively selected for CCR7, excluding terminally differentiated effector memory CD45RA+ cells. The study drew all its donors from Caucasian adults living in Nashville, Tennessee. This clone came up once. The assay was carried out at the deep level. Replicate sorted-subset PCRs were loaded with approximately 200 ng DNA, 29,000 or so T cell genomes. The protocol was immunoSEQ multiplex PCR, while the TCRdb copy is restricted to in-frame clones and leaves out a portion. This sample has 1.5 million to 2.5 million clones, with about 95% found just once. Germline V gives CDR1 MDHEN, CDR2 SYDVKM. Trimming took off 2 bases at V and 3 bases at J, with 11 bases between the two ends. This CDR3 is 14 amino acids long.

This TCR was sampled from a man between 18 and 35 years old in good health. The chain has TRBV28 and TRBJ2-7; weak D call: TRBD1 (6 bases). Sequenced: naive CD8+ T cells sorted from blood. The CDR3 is CASSLGAGVYEQYF. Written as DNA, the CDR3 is TGTGCCAGCAGTTTAGGGGCAGGGGTCTACGAGCAGTACTTC.